This is a list of T cell receptor beta chains from one sample in a study of TIL therapy for anti-PD-1-resistant metastatic lung cancer. TCRdb keeps only in-frame clones here, not all; method: immunoSEQ multiplex PCR. Found here are tens of thousands of clones, 80% to 90% of them singletons; the top ten hold 4.5% to 6%. The specimen comprised blood, sampled at baseline. The receptors here all came from a person between 30 and 80 years old with non-small cell lung cancer. Each CDR3 is given with its conserved first and last residue. Fields, in order: V gene, J gene, CDR3 protein.

TRBV4-1	TRBJ2-7	CASSLHRALYEQYF
TRBV24-1	TRBJ2-1	CATRAGRGNEQFF
TRBV28	TRBJ2-5	CASTGGGLETQYF
TRBV5-1	TRBJ1-2	CASSLEQGAYGYTF
TRBV7-3	TRBJ2-2	CASSSPNTGELFF
TRBV7-2	TRBJ2-2	CASSPSTGELFF
TRBV5-1	TRBJ1-1	CASSRQTNTEAFF
TRBV5-5	TRBJ2-1	CASSLGGTISYNEQFF
TRBV7-2	TRBJ2-1	CASTLPGGLNNEQFF
TRBV6-5	TRBJ1-2	CASSYRGRNYGYTF
TRBV5-6	TRBJ2-7	CASSTGPKSYEQYF
TRBV11-1	TRBJ1-4	CASSPTGKREKLFF
TRBV28	TRBJ2-7	CASRPTSGSSYEQYF
TRBV25-1	TRBJ2-7	CASSFGQRTYEQYF
TRBV19	TRBJ1-5	CASKRDSSNQPQHF
TRBV6-5	TRBJ2-4	CASRPHQVAKNIQYF
TRBV7-2	TRBJ1-6	CASSRRQVVTVRSVPPLHF
TRBV30	TRBJ2-7	CAWSDGGGVEQYF
TRBV5-5	TRBJ2-2	CASSLAGMNTGELFF
TRBV5-6	TRBJ2-3	CASSRPGLGTDTQYF
TRBV24-1	TRBJ1-1	CATSDWGNTEAFF
TRBV11-2	TRBJ2-7	CASSLLGQGYEQYF
TRBV10-1	TRBJ2-7	CASPSGGGYEQYF
TRBV7-2	TRBJ1-5	CASSLDRGGQPQHF
TRBV4-3	TRBJ2-3	CASSQDAASGGSTDTQYF
TRBV15	TRBJ2-5	CATSTGPAVETQYF
TRBV11-2	TRBJ2-3	CASSFSMALGRSTDTQYF
TRBV7-9	TRBJ1-2	CATSRGGGYTF
TRBV6-1	TRBJ1-4	CASSDGGLGEKLFF
TRBV5-1	TRBJ1-1	CASSQKGAPTEAFF
TRBV28	TRBJ1-6	CASSPGEVRIPLHF
TRBV6-1	TRBJ1-5	CASSERDTLTQHF
TRBV11-2	TRBJ2-7	CASRKAGPFSYEQYF
TRBV7-9	TRBJ1-4	CASSLPSGSEKLFF
TRBV9	TRBJ2-7	CASSVGGTGAHEQYF
TRBV5-1	TRBJ2-2	CASSKGQVGNRAGELFF
TRBV7-6	TRBJ2-1	CASSLDYGRNEQFF
TRBV7-8	TRBJ2-1	CASSLAGASRLVGSYNEQFF
TRBV27	TRBJ2-7	CASSIAGWSEQYF
TRBV19	TRBJ2-7	CASSIWGRNEQYF
TRBV6-6	TRBJ1-5	CASSYVAVSNQPQHF
TRBV19	TRBJ2-7	CASSITGQPSSYEQYF
TRBV4-3	TRBJ2-7	CASSQPRTRYSYEQYF
TRBV5-6	TRBJ2-3	CASSPADGDTDTQYF
TRBV6-1	TRBJ2-3	CASSATSGGGNTDTQYF
TRBV27	TRBJ2-5	CASSSGGLVGMWTQYF
TRBV28	TRBJ1-4	CASSKPTGVGEKLFF
TRBV5-1	TRBJ1-1	CASSPWDGGNTEAFF
TRBV2	TRBJ2-7	CASSAGTGAYEQYF
TRBV7-2	TRBJ2-7	CASSPYSSLLPYEQYF
TRBV7-2	TRBJ2-3	CASSTGASSTDTQYF
TRBV5-1	TRBJ2-2	CASSREGPVRVAGELFF
TRBV7-9	TRBJ1-6	CASSSRDGNYNSPLHF